The 18 T cell receptor beta chains listed next were all sequenced from one sample in a study of cytomegalovirus exposure and HLA in healthy donors. Generated by immunoSEQ multiplex PCR, the TCRdb table keeps only in-frame clones and is missing some. The sample lists roughly 56,000 clones, roughly 90% seen once, with around 2% in the top ten. Sequenced input: PBMCs. Receptor source: a woman in her thirties in good health and CMV-seronegative.

The gene calls are TRBV7-9 and TRBJ2-5; possibly TRBD2 for D (6 bases). The CDR3 runs to 15 residues. Trimming left V 2 bases short and J 2 bases short, with 12 bases between. Germline V gives CDR1 SEHNR, CDR2 FQNEAQ (reference sequence). The CDR3 reads CASSLLALVQETQYF. The CDR3 DNA reads TGTGCCAGCAGCTTACTAGCGCTAGTACAAGAGACCCAGTACTTC.

The chain links TRBV19 to TRBJ2-2; 13 bases are shared with TRBD2. Germline trimming cut 7 bases from V and 3 bases from J; bases unmatched to any gene: 17. Germline-derived CDR1 and CDR2 are LNHDA and SQIVND (reference sequence). There are 20 residues in the CDR3. The CDR3, as DNA: TGTGCCAGTACCTCCAGCCCCACTAGCGGGAGGGCCTTCGACACCGGGGAGCTGTTTTTT. It yields the protein CASTSSPTSGRAFDTGELFF. Filled out from reference TRBV19 and TRBJ2-2, the complete variable domain reads DGGITQSPKYLFRKEGQNVTLSCEQNLNHDAMYWYRQDPGQGLRLIYYSQIVNDFQKGDIAEGYSVSREKKESFPLTVTSAQKNPTAFYLCASTSSPTSGRAFDTGELFFGEGSRLTVL.

This clone was picked up one time. The genes are TRBV6-1 and TRBJ2-7, with D unclear. CDR3 length equals 13 residues. CDR1 and CDR2 (germline): MNHNS, SASEGT. Trimming removed 7 bases at V and 4 bases at J, with 14 bases between. CDR3: CASNLVADYEQYF. CDR3 bases: TGTGCCAGCAACCTCGTGGCTGATTACGAGCAGTACTTC.

The chain recombines TRBV11-2 with TRBJ2-7, with D possibly matching TRBD1 (6 bases). The CDR3 covers 13 residues. Germline V CDR1 and CDR2: SGHAT, FQNNGV. V lost 5 bases and J 5 bases, leaving 13 bases between the germline ends. The CDR3 loop reads CASSLGHGNEQYF. In nucleotides, the CDR3 is TGTGCCAGCAGCCTGGGACATGGAAACGAGCAGTACTTC.

Details on this clone: The germline gene is not matched at one end of the junction; a read error may be the cause. V and J are TRBV6-1 and TRBJ1-4; D is possibly TRBD1 (5 bases). This CDR3 has 14 residues. Germline V lookup: CDR1 MNHNS, CDR2 SASEGT. The CDR3 nucleotides read TGTGCCAGCAGTGAATACCAGGGTGCGGGATCGACTGTTTTT. This sequence encodes CASSEYQGAGSTVF.

The chain joins TRBV29-1 to TRBJ1-3; 11 positions agree with TRBD1. V shed 8 bases and J 2 bases; nucleotides not matched to a gene: 5. This CDR3 is built from 14 residues. CDR1 and CDR2 (germline): SQVTM, ANQGSEA. CDR3 amino acids: CSTWTGGPGNTIYF. Here the CDR3 DNA reads TGCAGCACCTGGACAGGGGGCCCTGGAAACACCATATATTTT.

The chain links TRBV11-2 to TRBJ2-2; D is unresolved. The CDR3 spans 16 residues. V gave up 5 bases and J gave up 0 bases, with 13 bases separating them. Germline CDR1 reads SGHAT; CDR2 reads FQNNGV. CDR3 region: CASSPRLGSNTGELFF. CDR3 nucleotides: TGTGCCAGCAGCCCCCGTCTAGGATCGAACACCGGGGAGCTGTTTTTT.

The chain links TRBV9 to TRBJ2-1; the D gene is possibly TRBD1 (6 bases). Germline V gene sequence: CDR1 SGDLS, CDR2 YYNGEE. The CDR3 is made up of 15 amino acids. V lost 3 bases and J 0 bases, leaving 10 bases between the germline ends. DNA for the CDR3: TGTGCCAGCAGCGAGGGACAACGCTCCTACAATGAGCAGTTCTTC. Translation: CASSEGQRSYNEQFF.

The rearrangement joins TRBV27 to TRBJ1-1; D not resolved. Trimming pared 2 bases from V and 4 bases from J, leaving 11 bases between. The germline CDR1 and CDR2 sequences are MNHEY and SMNVEV (reference sequence). The CDR3 consists of 14 residues. The CDR3 region is CASSLVVRSTEAFF. The CDR3 DNA follows: TGTGCCAGCAGTTTAGTGGTGAGATCCACTGAAGCTTTCTTT.

The chain has TRBV7-9 and TRBJ2-7, with 7 bases fitting TRBD2. CDR3 size: 16 residues. In germline, CDR1 is SEHNR, CDR2 FQNEAQ (reference sequence). The junction had 10 bases not matched to a gene; V was cut back by 5 bases and J by 0 bases. The CDR3 protein is CASSPEGGGSSYEQYF. In nucleotides, the CDR3 is TGTGCCAGCAGCCCGGAGGGCGGGGGTAGCTCCTACGAGCAGTACTTC. The whole variable domain, filled in from reference TRBV7-9 and TRBJ2-7, reads DTGVSQNPRHKITKRGQNVTFRCDPISEHNRLYWYRQTLGQGPEFLTYFQNEAQLEKSRLLSDRFSAERPKGSFSTLEIQRTEQGDSAMYLCASSPEGGGSSYEQYFGPGTRLTVT.

This sequence joins TRBV27 and TRBJ1-2, with D unresolved. The germline V and J ends were trimmed by 2 bases and 8 bases, with 15 bases remaining between them. The CDR3 contains 14 residues. Germline loops: CDR1 MNHEY, CDR2 SMNVEV (reference sequence). The DNA for the CDR3 is TGTGCCAGCAGTTTAGGAGGGTATGAAAGGGGCTACACCTTC. Protein: CASSLGGYERGYTF.

This clone is a singleton in its sample. V and J are TRBV10-3 and TRBJ2-7; TRBD1 might be the D (6 bases). Germline V CDR1 and CDR2: ENHRY, SYGVKD. This CDR3 contains 12 residues. Trimming cost V 6 bases and J 2 bases, with 8 bases left between them. In nucleotides, the CDR3 is TGTGCCATCAGCGGGACAACCTACGAGCAGTACTTC. Protein sequence: CAISGTTYEQYF.

In nucleotides, the CDR3 is TGTGCCAGCAGTGAATGGAGTGGCGCTGAAGCTTTCTTT. The encoded protein is CASSEWSGAEAFF. V gene TRBV25-1 combines with J gene TRBJ1-1; D gene unclear. The length of the CDR3 is 13 residues. Between the trimmed V and J ends, which lost 1 base and 6 bases, there was a span of 9 bases. Germline V gene lookup returns CDR1 MGHDK and CDR2 SYGVNS.

V is TRBV5-6 and J is TRBJ2-1, with 10 bases fitting TRBD2. The ends lost 4 bases at V and 3 bases at J; junction bases unmatched: 4. CDR3 length: 15 residues. Germline V gene data show CDR1 as SGHDT and CDR2 as YYEEEE. The CDR3 DNA is TGTGCCAGCAGCGGGGGACTAGCGTTCTACAATGAGCAGTTCTTC. This sequence encodes CASSGGLAFYNEQFF.

This chain joins TRBV7-3 and TRBJ2-2, with a weak D call TRBD2 (6 bases). This CDR3 region has 15 residues. The V gene's germline CDR1 is SGHTA and CDR2 FQGTGA. V was cut by 2 bases and J by 2 bases, with 9 bases left in between. CDR3 region: CASSLLGGNTGELFF. The DNA of the CDR3 is TGTGCCAGCAGCTTACTCGGGGGTAACACCGGGGAGCTGTTTTTT.

The chain employs TRBV6-5 and TRBJ2-3; a possible D gene is TRBD1 (6 bases). The CDR3 is made up of 14 amino acids. V was trimmed by 8 bases and J by 1 base, leaving 13 bases between them. Germline assignment: CDR1 MNHEY and CDR2 SVGAGI. The CDR3 region is CASSGVSGTDTQYF. CDR3 bases: TGTGCCAGCTCAGGGGTATCGGGCACAGATACGCAGTATTTT.

This clone was recorded a few times. This chain uses TRBV6-1 with TRBJ2-7; D may be TRBD1 (6 bases). The CDR3 runs 15 residues. V lost 4 bases and J lost 1, with 14 bases in between. Germline CDR1 reads MNHNS; CDR2 reads SASEGT. As DNA, the CDR3 is TGTGCCAGCAGTGGGGGACCGGGACAATCCTACGAGCAGTACTTC. Translation: CASSGGPGQSYEQYF.

The chain is built from TRBV9 and TRBJ2-5; TRBD2 matches 8 bases. The germline CDR1 and CDR2 sequences are SGDLS and YYNGEE. The V gene end was trimmed by 0 bases and the J gene end by 5 bases; junction bases not matched to a gene: 6. The CDR3 has 15 amino acids. The CDR3 DNA reads as TGTGCCAGCAGCGTAGCCTCGAGCGGGAGCGAGACCCAGTACTTC. It translates to CASSVASSGSETQYF.